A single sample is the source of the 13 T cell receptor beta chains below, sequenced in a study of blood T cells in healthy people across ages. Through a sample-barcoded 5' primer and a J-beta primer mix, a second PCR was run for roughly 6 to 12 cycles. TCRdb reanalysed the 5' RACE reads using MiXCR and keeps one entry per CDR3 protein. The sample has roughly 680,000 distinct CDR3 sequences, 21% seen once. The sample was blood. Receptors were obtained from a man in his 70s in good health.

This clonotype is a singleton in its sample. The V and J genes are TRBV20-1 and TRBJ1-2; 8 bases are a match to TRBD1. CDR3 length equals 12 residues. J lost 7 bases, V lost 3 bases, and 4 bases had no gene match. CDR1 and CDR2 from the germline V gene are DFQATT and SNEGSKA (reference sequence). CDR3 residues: CSASRGRGGYTF. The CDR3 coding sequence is TGCAGTGCTAGCAGGGGGCGAGGTGGCTACACCTTC.

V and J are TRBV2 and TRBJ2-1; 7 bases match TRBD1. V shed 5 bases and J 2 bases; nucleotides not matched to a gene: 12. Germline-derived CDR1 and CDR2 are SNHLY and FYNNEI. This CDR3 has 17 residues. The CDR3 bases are TGTGCCAGCAGTCCCTACCCGACAGGGCGCACCTACAATGAGCAGTTCTTC. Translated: CASSPYPTGRTYNEQFF.

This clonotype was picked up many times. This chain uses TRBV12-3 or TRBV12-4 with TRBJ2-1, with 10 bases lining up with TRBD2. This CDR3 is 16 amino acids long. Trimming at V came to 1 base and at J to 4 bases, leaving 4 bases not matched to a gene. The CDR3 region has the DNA TGTGCCAGCAGTTTAGTCTCTAGCGGGGGTTACAATGAGCAGTTCTTC. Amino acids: CASSLVSSGGYNEQFF.

This CDR3 is CAIELATYNEQFF. CDR3 nucleotide sequence: TGTGCCATTGAGCTAGCGACTTACAATGAGCAGTTCTTC. The genes are TRBV10-3 and TRBJ2-1; a weak D match, TRBD2 (6 bases). Germline V CDR1 and CDR2: ENHRY, SYGVKD. The CDR3 loop spans 13 amino acids. Trimming left V 9 bases short and J 4 bases short, with 13 bases between.

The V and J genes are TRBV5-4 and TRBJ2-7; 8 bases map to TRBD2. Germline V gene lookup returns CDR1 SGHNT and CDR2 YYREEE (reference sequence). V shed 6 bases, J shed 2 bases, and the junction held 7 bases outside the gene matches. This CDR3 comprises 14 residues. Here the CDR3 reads CASITSGPPYEQYF. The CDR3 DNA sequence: TGTGCCAGCATCACTAGCGGACCCCCCTACGAGCAGTACTTC. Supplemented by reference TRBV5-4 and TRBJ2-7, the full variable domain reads ETGVTQSPTHLIKTRGQQVTLRCSSQSGHNTVSWYQQALGQGPQFIFQYYREEENGRGNFPPRFSGLQFPNYSSELNVNALELDDSALYLCASITSGPPYEQYFGPGTRLTVT.

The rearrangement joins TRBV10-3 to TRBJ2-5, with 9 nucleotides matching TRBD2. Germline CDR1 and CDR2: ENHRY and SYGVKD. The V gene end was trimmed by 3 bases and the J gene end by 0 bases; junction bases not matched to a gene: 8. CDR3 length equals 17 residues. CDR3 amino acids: CAISDPPGLANQETQYF. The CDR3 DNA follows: TGTGCCATCAGTGACCCCCCGGGACTAGCAAACCAAGAGACCCAGTACTTC.

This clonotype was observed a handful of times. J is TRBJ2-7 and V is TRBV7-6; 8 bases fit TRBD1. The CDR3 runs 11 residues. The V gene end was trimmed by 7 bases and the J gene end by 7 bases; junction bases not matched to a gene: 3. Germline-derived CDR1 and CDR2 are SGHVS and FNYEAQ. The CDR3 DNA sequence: TGTGCCAGCAACAACAGGGGGGAGCAGTACTTC. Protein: CASNNRGEQYF. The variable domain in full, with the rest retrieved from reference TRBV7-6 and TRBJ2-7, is GAGVSQSPRYKVTKRGQDVALRCDPISGHVSLYWYRQALGQGPEFLTYFNYEAQQDKSGLPNDRFSAERPEGSISTLTIQRTEQRDSAMYRCASNNRGEQYFGPGTRLTVT.

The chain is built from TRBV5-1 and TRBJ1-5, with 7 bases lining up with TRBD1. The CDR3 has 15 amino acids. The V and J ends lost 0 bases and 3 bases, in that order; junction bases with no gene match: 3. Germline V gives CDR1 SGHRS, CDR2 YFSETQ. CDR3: CASSLGGQLNQPQHF. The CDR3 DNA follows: TGCGCCAGCAGCTTGGGGGGACAGCTCAATCAGCCCCAGCATTTT.

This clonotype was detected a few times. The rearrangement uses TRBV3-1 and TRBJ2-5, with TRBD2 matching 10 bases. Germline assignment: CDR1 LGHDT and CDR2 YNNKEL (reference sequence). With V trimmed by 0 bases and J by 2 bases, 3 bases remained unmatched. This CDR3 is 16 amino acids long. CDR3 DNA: TGTGCCAGCAGCCAAGATCCAGCGGGAGGGCAAGAGACCCAGTACTTC. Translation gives CASSQDPAGGQETQYF.

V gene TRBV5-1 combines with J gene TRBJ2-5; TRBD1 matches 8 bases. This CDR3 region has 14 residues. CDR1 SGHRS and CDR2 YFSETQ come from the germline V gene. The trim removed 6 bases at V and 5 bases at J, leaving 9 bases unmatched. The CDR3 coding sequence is TGCGCCAGCAACCCACAGGGGGTTAAGGAGACCCAGTACTTC. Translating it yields CASNPQGVKETQYF.

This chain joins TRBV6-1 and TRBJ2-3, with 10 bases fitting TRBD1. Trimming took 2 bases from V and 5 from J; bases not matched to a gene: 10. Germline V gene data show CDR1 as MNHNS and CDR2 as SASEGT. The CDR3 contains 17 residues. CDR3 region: CASSENPGTGEEDTQYF. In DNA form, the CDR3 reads TGTGCCAGCAGTGAAAACCCCGGGACAGGGGAGGAAGATACGCAGTATTTT.

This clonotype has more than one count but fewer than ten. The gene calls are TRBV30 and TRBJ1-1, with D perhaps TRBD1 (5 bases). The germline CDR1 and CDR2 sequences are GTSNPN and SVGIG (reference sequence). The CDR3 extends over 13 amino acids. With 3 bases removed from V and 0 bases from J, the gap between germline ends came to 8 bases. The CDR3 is CAWRGRMNTEAFF. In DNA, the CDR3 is TGTGCCTGGAGGGGACGGATGAACACTGAAGCTTTCTTT.

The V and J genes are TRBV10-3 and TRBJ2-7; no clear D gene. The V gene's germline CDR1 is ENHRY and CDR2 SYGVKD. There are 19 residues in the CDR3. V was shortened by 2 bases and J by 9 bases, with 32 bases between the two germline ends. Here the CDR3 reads CAISELEELGTRLGNRQYF. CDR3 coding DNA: TGTGCCATCAGTGAGCTCGAGGAACTCGGCACCAGGTTGGGGAATCGGCAGTACTTC.